This TCR beta chain was profiled in a study of CD8 T cells in ankylosing spondylitis. The CDR3 is made up of 12 amino acids. Germline CDR1 and CDR2: DFQATT and SNEGSKA (reference sequence). Trimming shortened V by 3 bases and J by 6 bases, and 11 bases separated the two germline ends. Using its own MiXCR run on the 5' RACE reads, TCRdb lists one record per CDR3 protein. The sample lists 250,000 or so distinct CDR3 sequences, about 20% seen once, with under 40% in the top ten. The chain links TRBV20-1 to TRBJ1-1, with D perhaps TRBD1 (5 bases). The clonotype comes from a male donor with ankylosing spondylitis or in good health (not recorded which). Sequenced input: blood, either unsorted or a sorted T cell fraction (not recorded which). CDR3 sequence reads: CSARVGGAEAFF. The DNA for the CDR3 is TGCAGTGCTAGGGTTGGAGGGGCTGAAGCTTTCTTT.